Here is one TCR beta chain with its context. The specificity of this receptor is unknown. Within one base of it there is no much larger clone, and no base qualities were kept. This record comes from a study of T cell responses to AZD1222 COVID-19 vaccine (dated by TCRdb to 2020 to 2023). Regarding the study in general: TCR sequencing covered roughly 230 trial participants: 207 given two doses of AZD1222 and approximately 26 given two doses of MenACWY control vaccine. Trial participants were enrolled by age into subgroups of 18-55, 56-69 and 70-plus years, and around 140, 26 and 57 TCR-sequenced participants, respectively, were included in these subgroups. Beyond this particular receptor, the publication reports: After two AZD1222 doses, both the breadth and the depth of spike-specific TCRs were significantly higher than at day 0 and than in MenACWY recipients. In the small 56-69-year group, the increase in depth fell short of significance, most likely because of low power. Because no day 14 peak-response samples were available, repertoires were characterized only after the peak T cell response. Conclusions about previously exposed vaccinees are limited because only five to seven AZD1222 recipients were SARS-CoV-2 seropositive at baseline. Nearly half of unique spike-specific TCRs reportedly recognized epitopes outside regions mutated in the B.1.351 and B.1.1.7 variants. CD4 TCRs associated with the vaccine covered the entire spike protein, and the dominant responses were in regions 160-218 and 743-854. Most participants were white British and females outnumbered males, and the authors suggested that clonal diversity may have been underestimated.

Reading the label with the study, this specimen's time point is: about 28 days (+/-7) after the second vaccine dose. Because spike-specific TCR depth and breadth did not differ between the two schedules, AZD1222 recipients who got a second dose at roughly 4 weeks were pooled with those who got a second dose at roughly 12 weeks. Samples from vaccinated people were obtained from the UK trials COV001 and COV002, which included a single-blind randomized controlled phase 2/3 trial of AZD1222 (ChAdOx1 nCoV-19) in healthy adults. For TCRbeta chain sequencing, PBMC samples from trial participants were taken at day 0 and at day 28 after the second dose. The CDR3 regions of human TCRbeta chains were subjected to immunosequencing. In the original analysis: TCRs in the repertoires were compared against a reference library of SARS-CoV-2-specific TCRs that had been generated with the MIRA antigen-specificity platform. Breadth meant the fraction of unique TCRs that were SARS-CoV-2-associated, whereas depth meant the fraction of total T cells that were SARS-CoV-2-associated. Each spike-specific TCR was assigned to its reactive spike region and to a CD4 or CD8 class using the MIRA data. Log10-transformed breadth and depth values were compared by one-way ANOVA with Sidak's multiple comparisons tests. The immuneACCESS repertoire file appears here via TCRdb, limited to in-frame rearrangements. These files lack a portion of the clones; in checked studies, under half of the deficit traces to unresolved V genes, and the cause of the others is not known. From that table come the V and J calls and clone size; the DNA was used to work out D and trimming. The sample table lists approximately 150,000 clones, approximately 94% of them with a count of one. The top ten constitute approximately 4.6% of the sample.

This sample comprised peripheral blood, obtained 28 days after the second AZD1222 dose. The TCR sequence derives from an adult who received the AZD1222 COVID-19 vaccine.

The sequenced DNA: TGTGCCGGGTACCTGGGAGGAGCCTTCTACGAGCAGTACTTC. Translation gives CAGYLGGAFYEQYF. This receptor chain uses TRBV30 and TRBJ2-7, with TRBD2 as a weak D call on 6 bases. Per the germline V gene (reference sequence), GTSNPN is the CDR1 and SVGIG is the CDR2. Including the terminal cysteine and phenylalanine, the CDR3 comprises 14 residues. CDR3 DNA only is kept here, 42 bases in frame from base 1. A distance of 20 bases separates the germline ends of V and J, which lose 8 bases and 3 bases respectively.